Shown below are 10 T cell receptor beta chains from a single sample sequenced in a study of cytomegalovirus exposure and HLA in healthy donors. Use of 60 Vbeta and 13 Jbeta primers characterized the PCR. Clones were sequenced by immunoSEQ multiplex PCR, and TCRdb holds only the in-frame ones, with some missing. In the table there are over 150,000 clones, roughly 83% of which are singletons. The sample taken for sequencing was PBMCs. Receptor source: a boy between 2 and 10 years old in good health and CMV-seronegative.

Written as DNA, the CDR3 is TGCGCCAGCAGTGAGGGACTAGCGGGAGCCAAAGATACGCAGTATTTT. It is translated as CASSEGLAGAKDTQYF. This chain links TRBV10-1 with TRBJ2-3; 13 nucleotides match TRBD2. The V gene's germline CDR1 is WNHNN and CDR2 SYGVQD (reference sequence). The CDR3 length is 16 residues. Losses at the gene ends were 2 bases for V and 5 bases for J; bases not matched to a gene: 4.

The rearrangement joins TRBV28 to TRBJ2-1; D is possibly TRBD1 (7 bases). The CDR3 contains 13 residues. V shed 6 bases and J shed 10 bases, with 16 bases lying between them. The germline gives CDR1 MDHEN, CDR2 SYDVKM. This chain's CDR3 is CASSKSRGDEQFF. The CDR3 region has the DNA TGTGCCAGCAGCAAATCCAGGGGGGACGAGCAGTTCTTC.

The gene calls are TRBV6-5 and TRBJ2-1, with D tentatively TRBD1 (5 bases). Germline CDR1 is MNHEY and CDR2 is SVGAGI. V lost 6 bases to trimming and J lost 7 bases, with 22 bases between them. The CDR3 runs 16 residues. The CDR3 DNA sequence: TGTGCCAGCAGCTACGTGGGGCGCTCGGGCAATAATGAGCAGTTCTTC. Translation gives CASSYVGRSGNNEQFF.

CDR3 in DNA: TGTGCCAGCAGCCTCACCGGGACAATATCCTACGAGCAGTACTTC. It is translated as CASSLTGTISYEQYF. This chain connects TRBV7-9 to TRBJ2-7; maybe TRBD1 (6 bases). The germline V gene encodes CDR1 SEHNR and CDR2 FQNEAQ (reference sequence). Trimming cost V 5 bases and J 1 base, with 15 bases left between them. The CDR3 length is 15 residues.

The chain has TRBV7-6 and TRBJ2-1; TRBD2 might be the D (6 bases). There are 17 residues in the CDR3. From germline, CDR1 is SGHVS and CDR2 FNYEAQ. Between the trimmed V and J ends, which lost 3 bases and 2 bases, there was a span of 17 bases. The CDR3 DNA follows: TGTGCCAGCAGCTTCCGCTACCAGCGGGCGGCCTACAATGAGCAGTTCTTC. It yields the protein CASSFRYQRAAYNEQFF.

V usage is TRBV2 and J usage is TRBJ2-3; TRBD2 agrees at 9 bases. The ends lost 2 bases at V and 4 bases at J; junction bases unmatched: 7. The CDR3 extends over 16 amino acids. The V gene's germline CDR1 is SNHLY and CDR2 FYNNEI. The CDR3 DNA reads TGTGCCAGCAGTGAATCGCTAGCGGGAATTTCAGATACGCAGTATTTT. It codes for CASSESLAGISDTQYF.

J is TRBJ2-5 and V is TRBV2; 8 bases line up with TRBD1. V was clipped by 1 base and J by 4 bases; unmatched bases: 2. Germline loops: CDR1 SNHLY, CDR2 FYNNEI. The CDR3 spans 14 residues. The CDR3 nucleotides are TGTGCCAGCAGTGAAGGGACAGGGAGAGAGACCCAGTACTTC. Translation: CASSEGTGRETQYF. Using reference TRBV2 and TRBJ2-5 for the parts outside the CDR3, the full variable domain is EPEVTQTPSHQVTQMGQEVILRCVPISNHLYFYWYRQILGQKVEFLVSFYNNEISEKSEIFDDQFSVERPDGSNFTLKIRSTKLEDSAMYFCASSEGTGRETQYFGPGTRLLVL.

The chain joins TRBV9 to TRBJ2-1; 7 nucleotides agree with TRBD2. Germline CDR1 reads SGDLS; CDR2 reads YYNGEE. CDR3 length: 16 amino acids. V trimming: 6 bases; J trimming: 2 bases; junction bases outside the gene matches: 11. The CDR3 DNA sequence: TGTGCCAGCACCCCGTCGGCGGGAGAACCCTACAATGAGCAGTTCTTC. It encodes CASTPSAGEPYNEQFF.

Comment on this clone: The sample has other DNA sequences that encode this CDR3 too. CDR3 DNA: TGCAGCGTTGAGGGCGGGACCTACAATGAGCAGTTCTTC. This gives the protein CSVEGGTYNEQFF. The rearrangement uses TRBV29-1 and TRBJ2-1, with D possibly TRBD2 on 6 matching bases. Per germline, CDR1 SQVTM and CDR2 ANQGSEA. V lost 3 bases and J lost 2, with 8 bases in between. CDR3 size: 13 residues.

This sequence joins TRBV9 and TRBJ2-1; 7 bases match TRBD2. V shed 2 bases, J shed 0 bases, and the junction held 5 bases outside the gene matches. Germline CDR1 is SGDLS and CDR2 is YYNGEE. This CDR3 contains 16 residues. Here the CDR3 DNA reads TGTGCCAGCAGCGTTAGCGGGTATAACTCCTACAATGAGCAGTTCTTC. It is translated as CASSVSGYNSYNEQFF.